The following is a T cell receptor (beta chain) sequence with its context. The antigen remains unidentified. Both 60 Vbeta primers and 13 Jbeta primers went into the PCR. Using immunoSEQ multiplex PCR, the repertoire was profiled, and TCRdb retains in-frame clones only, with some absent. The sample includes 85,000 to 100,000 clones, about 83% of them seen just once. The data were taken from a study of cytomegalovirus exposure and HLA in healthy donors. At the level of the study: Unique TCR beta sequences numbering some 120 million came from roughly 180 million T cells in an earlier analysis. Regarding the study as a whole: HLA alleles showed associations with 16,951 TCR beta sequences in a later analysis, at a 0.05 false discovery rate. According to the study, about 180 TCR beta chains were cytomegalovirus-associated.

The ends lost 2 bases at V and 2 bases at J; junction bases unmatched: 4. Per germline, CDR1 MGHDK and CDR2 SYGVNS. The CDR3 runs 17 residues. This receptor was taken from a female donor in good health and CMV-seropositive. The chain carries TRBV25-1 and TRBJ2-1, with 12 bases matching TRBD2. The sequencing input was PBMCs. CDR3 amino acids: CASSETTSGGPYNEQFF. CDR3 coding DNA: TGTGCCAGCAGTGAAACGACTAGCGGGGGACCCTACAATGAGCAGTTCTTC.